This T cell receptor beta chain derives from a study of T-cell memory formation after mild COVID-19 (dated by TCRdb to about 2021). Regarding the study in general: TCR sequence clusters from the two donors were largely donor specific. The cohort comprised two young, previously healthy adult volunteers, one female and one male. T-cell clones expanding and contracting after mild COVID-19 in a couple of donors were tracked by longitudinal TCRalpha and TCRbeta repertoire sequencing. Results and caveats for the whole study, not just this receptor: Some responding clones were found in pre-infection memory, which suggests that pre-existing cross-reactive memory T cells took part in the SARS-CoV-2 response. Clones contracting from day 15 to 85 had balanced CD4/CD8 phenotypes, while a second wave expanding from day 15 to 37 was biased towards CD4+. Contracting CD4+ clones appeared mostly in the CM and EM memory subsets, whereas CD8+ clones were enriched in EMRA. SARS-CoV-2 specificity of the second-wave clones peaking on day 37 was not confirmed. Only a couple of mild cases were covered by the study, and larger cohorts that include severe cases with pre-infection samples were considered necessary.

The CDR3 measures 15 amino acids from cysteine to phenylalanine. Just the 45-base CDR3 DNA is kept, in frame starting at base 1. V trim: 1 base; J trim: 4 bases; unmatched bases: 4. In the germline V gene, CDR1 corresponds to LGHNA and CDR2 to YSLEER. Reads for this sample came from an Illumina NovaSeq 6000. cDNA libraries for TCRalpha and TCRbeta were prepared by 5'RACE using constant-segment primers, with sample barcodes and unique molecular identifiers added. Trizol reagent was used to extract RNA from every sample. The libraries were amplified in two PCR steps, and the second step added a second sample barcode and Illumina TruSeq adapters. Sequencing of the libraries was done on an Illumina NovaSeq, producing 2 x 150 bp paired-end reads. In the paper's pipeline: Reads were demultiplexed and collapsed into UMI-guided consensus sequences with migec v1.2.7. Using mixcr v2.1.11, UMI consensuses were aligned to TRA and TRB V and J templates and then assembled into clonotypes. Clonotypes were classified as expanded or contracted when called significant by both edgeR and NoisET, with noise models trained on biological replicates. For edgeR calls, the thresholds were a false discovery rate-adjusted p below 0.01 and a log2 fold-change of 1. As an exploratory analysis of dynamics, max-normalized trajectories of the 1000 most abundant clonotypes were examined by PCA with hierarchical clustering. The CD4 or CD8 phenotype of responding clones was assigned using the separately sequenced CD4+ and CD8+ repertoires. The public reads were quality trimmed at Q25 with fastp and then assembled into clones with MiXCR by TCRdb, keeping productive beta chains. Here each entry gathers all rows of one CDR3 protein and keeps the most common genes and DNA. Clone size and V and J calls follow TCRdb, not the original study. This sample gives around 100,000 distinct CDR3 sequences in total; approximately 21% of them show up just once. The ten most abundant clones make up around 41% of the sample.

Ficoll-Paque density gradient centrifugation was used to isolate PBMCs. Regarding this clonotype: The specificity of this receptor is unknown. Base qualities were left out, and no much larger clone turns up one base away.

The specimen sequenced was PBMCs or a T cell subset sorted from them (not recorded which). The sequence links TRBV4-3 to TRBJ2-7; 10 bases in between match TRBD1. This TCR derives from a man younger than 35 who had mild COVID-19 (a few samples of this study predate the infection). The sample titles of this study are shuffled in the database, so cell type and time point are left out; the donor was told from shared clones. The CDR3 protein is CASSQAEDRGYEQYF. The DNA sequence is TGCGCCAGCAGCCAAGCTGAGGACAGGGGGTACGAGCAGTACTTC.